One TCR beta chain is described in this entry. Its antigen remains unknown. These data come from a study of cytomegalovirus exposure and HLA in healthy donors. Overall study results and limits: Excluded were some V segments that proved indistinguishable, including TRBV6-2 and TRBV6-3. An analysis done earlier found most TCR beta V segments productive about 87% or about 30% of the time. Accurate prediction of most subjects' HLA-A and HLA-B alleles from TCR beta sequences was reported.

The CDR3 sequence is 13 residues long. Trimming took off 8 bases at V and 8 bases at J, with 17 bases between the two ends. CDR1 MNHEY and CDR2 SMNVEV come from the germline V gene (reference sequence). Primers for the PCR totalled 60 Vbeta and 13 Jbeta. Some clones are missing from TCRdb's copy, which holds only in-frame ones; the method was immunoSEQ multiplex PCR. The table records fewer than 250,000 clones, about four fifths of them present only once. Donors consisted of healthy bone marrow donors. The chain recombines TRBV27 with TRBJ2-3; tentatively, D is TRBD1 (5 bases). The receptor's source is a woman aged 50 to 65 in good health and CMV-seropositive. Source material: PBMCs. CDR3 nucleotides: TGTGCCAGCGCCTTGGCAGGGTTGGGTACGCAGTATTTT. Amino acid sequence: CASALAGLGTQYF.